This record covers a single T cell receptor beta chain. The sample originates from a study of T cells after yellow fever vaccination. MiXCR was run by TCRdb on the 5' RACE reads, yielding one entry per CDR3 protein. The sample has 250,000 to 400,000 distinct CDR3 sequences, around 4.4% seen once; the top ten hold roughly a fifth. The clonotype comes from a man younger than 35 who received the YFV17D yellow fever vaccine. The source material was PBMCs, sampled 15 days after the yellow fever booster vaccination.

The CDR3 nucleotides read TGTGCCAGCAGCTCCACCCGGGACAGAAACTACGAGCAGTACGTC. Its protein is CASSSTRDRNYEQYV. V gene TRBV7-9 combines with J gene TRBJ2-7; the match to TRBD1 covers 7 bases. Trimming cost V 4 bases and J 3 bases; bases outside gene matches: 9. Germline CDR1 SEHNR, CDR2 FQNEAQ (reference sequence). The CDR3 contains 15 residues.